The entry below gives a single T cell receptor (beta chain) sequence along with its context. The record originates from a study of blood T cell repertoires in COVID-19. Study as a whole: The United States, Italy and Spain supplied acute and convalescent COVID-19 samples. The analysed material was cDNA or gDNA that came from T cells, B-cell-depleted T cells, or PBMCs.

In the original analysis: Counts of nucleated cells, estimated from reference gene primer amplification, were obtained. The data were produced by immunoSEQ multiplex PCR, yet TCRdb's version contains in-frame clones alone and is incomplete. That table gives V, J and clone size, and the DNA gave D and trimming. The sample consists of about 260,000 clones, about 85% of them appearing once. Germline CDR1 SGHKS, CDR2 YYEKEE (reference sequence). Trimming removed 0 bases from V and 4 bases from J, with 8 bases in between. The CDR3 consists of 14 residues. The material sequenced was peripheral blood. The TCR was taken from a woman aged 50 to 60 who had recovered from COVID-19. The J gene is TRBJ2-1, the V gene TRBV5-5; the D is unclear. CDR3 protein: CASSLVAGYNEQFF. In DNA, the CDR3 is TGTGCCAGCAGCTTGGTTGCAGGTTACAATGAGCAGTTCTTC.